This T cell receptor beta chain was documented in a study of beta chain features in type 1 diabetes (dated by TCRdb to the late 2010s). Background on the whole study: Mean age, gender distribution, total cell number and subset yield did not differ between patients and healthy donors. Across all samples, fewer than 110,000,000 sorted cells were examined, and cell number per subset correlated strongly with RNA yield. Regulatory and stem cell-like memory subsets were isolated from only 8 patients and roughly eight healthy donors, whereas naive and central memory subsets came from all 30 or so donors. The study compared TCRB repertoires of sorted circulating CD4+ T cell subsets between recently diagnosed type 1 diabetes patients and matched healthy donors. What the research found in general, with its limitations: Because cDNA was sequenced instead of genomic DNA, highly expressing activated cells could be over-represented, though the groups showed no difference in activation or CD3 levels. PCR might favor shorter templates, but patient and control samples were amplified and corrected together, so any skew would affect both groups equally. HLA sub-analyses involved small numbers of individuals, so any influence of HLA type on TCRB rearrangement remained unresolved. Naive, central memory and regulatory TCRB repertoires appeared more similar among patients than among healthy donors. Fewer insertions and more nucleotide deletions at VDJ recombination sites were observed in patients with type 1 diabetes, implying thymic rearrangement abnormalities. In all four CD4+ subsets, TCRB CDR3 length was moderately but significantly shorter in type 1 diabetes patients.

The entire amount of isolated RNA was reverse transcribed using the High Capacity cDNA Reverse Transcription Kit, so the sequenced TCRB transcripts were expressed ones. Naive, central memory and regulatory T cell samples underwent deep immunoSEQ sequencing, averaging about 3.57 million total reads per sample. Sorted cells were lysed in RLT buffer and RNA was extracted with DNase-treated RNeasy Micro or Mini kits, depending on cell number. To prevent cross-contamination, every cell subset was processed on its own, while patient and healthy donor samples were processed together. TCRB sequences were amplified from cDNA with the immunoSEQ multiplex PCR, producing 87-bp fragments spanning the CDR3 region. Amplicons were sequenced on the Illumina HiSeq platform. Per the original workflow: Synthetic template baselines were used to correct PCR bias computationally, reads within Hamming distance 2 were collapsed together, and singletons that could not be merged were discarded. Reads were aligned to IMGT to assign V, D and J genes, CDR3 length, and insertions or deletions at six rearrangement sites. Within each subset, clonotype counts were normalized to the number of sorted cells before true diversity and Gini coefficients were calculated with the tcR R package. The overlap coefficient, calculated on TCRB nucleotide sequences, was used to quantify repertoire sharing. As a proxy for the pre-selection repertoire, out-of-frame TCRB sequences from naive cells were analyzed. TCRdb provides this immuneACCESS table in a form limited to in-frame rearrangements. Some clones are lacking; in checked studies, under half of them reflect an unresolved V gene, and why the rest are absent is not known. The V and J calls and clone size were taken over from that table, and D and trimming were inferred from the DNA. This sample gives 240,000 or so clones in total; approximately 20% of them show up just once. The top ten clonotypes cover 0.028% of the sample.

This clone was detected a few times. Its recognized antigen is unknown. No base qualities exist here, and no much larger clone lies one base off it. Each donor gave one peripheral blood draw, about 110 mL on average, collected into heparinised tubes. Using a panel that included CD45RO, CCR7, CD25, CD127, CD95 and CD27, naive, central memory, regulatory and stem cell-like memory CD4+ T cells were sorted on a BD FACSAria II. All sorted populations exceeded 95% purity. PBMCs were isolated right away by Lymphoprep density gradient centrifugation and were stained directly, without culture. Samples were stained and sorted in pairs, with one healthy donor and one patient per experiment, so that batch effects were minimized. CDR1 and CDR2 are read off the germline V gene (reference sequence) as SGHAT and FQDESV. Compared with germline, V lacks 5 bases and J lacks 7 bases; bases without a gene match: 7. The CDR3 spans 13 residues, from the cysteine through the phenylalanine. Only the CDR3 DNA is retained, 39 bases long and in frame from the first base.

Sequencing was performed on naive CD4+ T cells from blood. According to the study, the label for this sample's cell subset or site signals: true naive CD4+ T cells. The TCR sequence derives from a woman in her 40s with type 1 diabetes. This receptor chain uses TRBV11-1 and TRBJ2-7; 8 nucleotides in the junction match TRBD1. The CDR3 reads as follows: CASSPTDRDEQYF. The nucleotide sequence is given as TGTGCCAGCAGCCCCACGGACAGGGATGAGCAGTACTTC.